The entry below describes one T cell receptor beta chain. Its antigen is not identified. TCRdb processed the reads anew with MiXCR; each CDR3 protein has one entry. This table holds about 920,000 distinct CDR3 sequences, 30% to 40% found once. The entry originates in a study of T cell repertoires in cytomegalovirus infection. Study results and limitations: Cumulative frequency of public TCR beta families picked out carriers of CMV plus the relevant HLA. The ex vivo response was dominated by HLA-C-restricted CMV-specific TCR beta clonotypes.

This TCR was sampled from a human donor in good health (CMV status not recorded). Some clones in this sample may be carry-over from other donors' samples. This specimen was cultured CD8+ T cells from PBMCs, taken from culture after CMV antigen stimulation.

CDR3 in DNA: TGTGCCAGCAGTATAGGGAAATGGGACTATGGCTACACCTTC. This sequence encodes CASSIGKWDYGYTF. J is TRBJ1-2 and V is TRBV2; the D is unclear. In germline, CDR1 is SNHLY, CDR2 FYNNEI. There are 14 residues in the CDR3. V was pared by 5 bases and J by 3 bases, with 13 bases between.